Below, 23 T cell receptor beta chains from the same sample are listed, as sequenced in a study of T cell responses to AZD1222 COVID-19 vaccine (dated by TCRdb to the early 2020s). Library method: the immunoSEQ multiplex PCR assay. TCRdb's version of the immuneACCESS table is confined to in-frame rearrangements and falls short of the full clone set. An unresolved V gene accounts for under half of the shortfall where checked; the remainder is of unknown origin. Recorded for this sample are roughly 99,000 clones; approximately 90% of them occurred a single time. The ten biggest clones cover 6.5% to 10% of the sample. In light of the paper, this sample's time point label describes: about 28 days (+/-7) after the second vaccine dose. Material: peripheral blood, obtained 28 days after the second AZD1222 dose. Receptors originate from an adult who received the AZD1222 COVID-19 vaccine.

The chain joins TRBV27 to TRBJ2-1; D gene ambiguous. Germline assignment: CDR1 MNHEY and CDR2 SMNVEV (reference sequence). The V and J ends lost 9 bases and 4 bases respectively, with 10 bases between them. The CDR3 spans 12 residues. CDR3 DNA: TGTGCCAGGCCCAACACGTACAATGAGCAGTTCTTC. Translation: CARPNTYNEQFF.

This chain joins TRBV7-3 and TRBJ1-1; TRBD1 is a possible D gene (5 bases). V lost 5 bases and J 4 bases, leaving 14 bases between the germline ends. The CDR3 runs to 14 residues. Germline CDR1 is SGHTA and CDR2 is FQGTGA. Here the CDR3 reads CASSPMGGSTEAFF. Written as DNA, the CDR3 is TGTGCCAGCAGCCCGATGGGGGGAAGCACTGAAGCTTTCTTT.

This clone turned up a few times. The V and J genes are TRBV6-5 and TRBJ2-1, with D unclear. Between the trimmed V and J ends, which lost 7 bases and 3 bases, there was a span of 10 bases. Germline values: CDR1 MNHEY, CDR2 SVGAGI. The CDR3 sequence is 13 residues long. CDR3 sequence (DNA): TGTGCCAGCAACCTCTGGAACTACAATGAGCAGTTCTTC. Translating it yields CASNLWNYNEQFF.

This sequence joins TRBV10-3 and TRBJ2-1; 8 nucleotides agree with TRBD2. V lost 3 bases to trimming and J lost 7 bases; unmatched junction nucleotides: 8. The germline V gene has CDR1 ENHRY and CDR2 SYGVKD. The CDR3 is 15 residues long. Here the CDR3 reads CAISDWDSGTNEQFF. CDR3 bases: TGTGCCATCAGTGATTGGGATAGCGGGACTAATGAGCAGTTCTTC.

The chain employs TRBV9 and TRBJ1-2; a possible D gene is TRBD1 (5 bases). Germline CDR1 and CDR2: SGDLS and YYNGEE. This CDR3 contains 16 residues. V was clipped by 0 bases and J by 9 bases, with 21 bases between them. The CDR3 here is CASSVVLRGGGTRYTF. CDR3 DNA sequence: TGTGCCAGCAGCGTAGTTTTGAGGGGCGGGGGTACTCGCTACACCTTC.

The chain joins TRBV28 to TRBJ1-5, with 7 bases aligning to TRBD1. Germline loops: CDR1 MDHEN, CDR2 SYDVKM. This CDR3 is built from 14 residues. V shed 7 bases and J 4 bases; nucleotides not matched to a gene: 7. The CDR3 here is CASKIYRGNQPQHF. In nucleotides, the CDR3 is TGTGCCAGCAAAATTTACAGGGGAAATCAGCCCCAGCATTTT.

The J gene is TRBJ1-2, the V gene TRBV2, with a possible D match to TRBD1 (5 bases). Trimming left V 8 bases short and J 3 bases short, with 10 bases between. This CDR3 spans 12 amino acids. Germline loops: CDR1 SNHLY, CDR2 FYNNEI. The CDR3 loop reads CASGREDYGYTF. The CDR3 DNA reads TGTGCCAGCGGCAGGGAGGACTATGGCTACACCTTC.

V is TRBV27 and J is TRBJ2-3; D tentatively fits TRBD1 or TRBD2 (5 bases each). V dropped 8 bases and J dropped 1 base, with 10 bases sitting between them. The germline gives CDR1 MNHEY, CDR2 SMNVEV (reference sequence). The CDR3 length is 13 residues. CDR3 nucleotide sequence: TGTGCCAGCCGGGACCCGGGCACAGATACGCAGTATTTT. Its translation is CASRDPGTDTQYF.

The J gene is TRBJ1-2, the V gene TRBV20-1; D gene unclear. V was cut by 2 bases and J by 7 bases, with 5 bases left in between. This CDR3 is 10 amino acids long. Per germline, CDR1 DFQATT and CDR2 SNEGSKA (reference sequence). The CDR3 sequence: CSARRFGYTF. The CDR3 coding sequence is TGCAGTGCTAGACGATTTGGCTACACCTTC.

The chain is built from TRBV7-9 and TRBJ2-2, with 8 positions matching TRBD1. The germline CDR1 and CDR2 sequences are SEHNR and FQNEAQ (reference sequence). V shed 5 bases and J 4 bases; nucleotides not matched to a gene: 9. The CDR3 extends over 16 amino acids. In DNA form, the CDR3 reads TGTGCCAGCAGCGCCGGGACAGGACGAGGCACCGGGGAGCTGTTTTTT. Its translation: CASSAGTGRGTGELFF.

This chain links TRBV6-6 with TRBJ1-4; D is unclear. The length of the CDR3 is 12 residues. Germline CDR1 and CDR2: MNHNY and SVGAGI (reference sequence). Trimming pared 6 bases from V and 11 bases from J, leaving 13 bases between. This CDR3 reads CASSSSADKLFF. The CDR3, as DNA: TGTGCCAGCAGCTCCTCCGCGGATAAACTGTTTTTT.

The genes are TRBV7-9 and TRBJ2-2; 7 bases agree with TRBD1. The V gene's germline CDR1 is SEHNR and CDR2 FQNEAQ (reference sequence). The CDR3 loop spans 16 amino acids. V gave up 5 bases and J gave up 1 base; unmatched junction bases: 7. CDR3 bases: TGTGCCAGCAGCGCCTCCGGGACAGAGAACACCGGGGAGCTGTTTTTT. Protein: CASSASGTENTGELFF.

V is TRBV29-1 and J is TRBJ1-4, with a tentative D call TRBD1 (5 bases). In germline, CDR1 is SQVTM, CDR2 ANQGSEA. This CDR3 is built from 12 residues. The V end was cut by 7 bases, the J end by 7 bases, with 13 bases between. CDR3 sequence: CSAGLKGEKLFF. CDR3 sequence (DNA): TGCAGCGCGGGACTCAAGGGTGAAAAACTGTTTTTT.

In this sample, this clone turned up once. This chain uses TRBV5-1 with TRBJ2-3, with 8 positions matching TRBD2. CDR1 and CDR2 (germline): SGHRS, YFSETQ. Losses at the gene ends were 4 bases for V and 2 bases for J; bases not matched to a gene: 3. This CDR3 has 14 amino acids. In DNA form, the CDR3 reads TGCGCCAGCAGCATTAGCGGGAACACAGATACGCAGTATTTT. It is translated as CASSISGNTDTQYF.

The rearrangement joins TRBV6-5 to TRBJ1-5; weak D call: TRBD1 (5 bases). The CDR3 contains 16 residues. Trimming pared 2 bases from V and 0 bases from J, leaving 11 bases between. The germline gives CDR1 MNHEY, CDR2 SVGAGI. The CDR3 loop is CASSYDQGVSNQPQHF. The CDR3 DNA follows: TGTGCCAGCAGTTACGACCAAGGGGTTAGCAATCAGCCCCAGCATTTT.

V gene TRBV11-3 combines with J gene TRBJ2-2; D ambiguous. The CDR3 is made up of 12 amino acids. Trimming shortened V by 5 bases and J by 7 bases, and 8 bases separated the two germline ends. Per the germline V gene, CDR1 is SGHNT and CDR2 is YENEEA. CDR3 sequence: CASSGWDGELFF. CDR3 DNA: TGTGCCAGCAGCGGATGGGACGGGGAGCTGTTTTTT.

The chain carries TRBV28 and TRBJ1-5, with D maybe TRBD1 (5 bases). Germline V gene sequence: CDR1 MDHEN, CDR2 SYDVKM. The CDR3 length is 14 residues. Trimming left V 6 bases short and J 5 bases short, with 14 bases between. CDR3 in DNA: TGTGCCAGCAGCCCTCGTCAAGGGGATCAGCCCCAGCATTTT. This gives the protein CASSPRQGDQPQHF.

The chain uses TRBV30 and TRBJ2-2; no clear D gene. The CDR3 has 13 residues. CDR1 is GTSNPN, CDR2 SVGIG, per germline (reference sequence). Trimming shortened V by 0 bases and J by 1 base, and 3 bases separated the two germline ends. CDR3 nucleotide sequence: TGTGCCTGGAGTGTACAGAACACCGGGGAGCTGTTTTTT. Encoded protein: CAWSVQNTGELFF.

The V and J genes are TRBV19 and TRBJ1-2; D remains ambiguous. The CDR3 length is 11 residues. From germline, CDR1 is LNHDA and CDR2 SQIVND (reference sequence). Trimming shortened V by 5 bases and J by 8 bases, and 9 bases separated the two germline ends. For the CDR3, the DNA is TGTGCCAGTAGTTACGGACCCGGCTACACCTTC. Amino acid sequence: CASSYGPGYTF.

The J gene is TRBJ2-7, the V gene TRBV7-2; D not certain. V was shortened by 0 bases and J by 9 bases, with 15 bases between the two germline ends. Germline CDR1 and CDR2: SGHTA and FQGNSA. CDR3 size: 14 residues. CDR3: CASSLAQLEMRQYF. The CDR3 DNA follows: TGTGCCAGCAGCTTAGCGCAACTGGAGATGCGGCAGTACTTC.

The chain employs TRBV2 and TRBJ2-7, with 11 nucleotides matching TRBD2. Germline lookup yields CDR1 SNHLY and CDR2 FYNNEI. The CDR3 is 15 residues long. The V segment lost 3 bases and the J segment 4 bases; nucleotides outside the gene matches: 5. In nucleotides, the CDR3 is TGTGCCAGCAGTGAGGCTAGCGGGAGGAGTTACGAGCAGTACTTC. Translation gives CASSEASGRSYEQYF.

This chain joins TRBV3-1 (or the pseudogene TRBV3-2) and TRBJ2-6, with TRBD2 identical over 8 bases. The ends lost 0 bases at V and 1 base at J; junction bases unmatched: 11. The germline V gene has CDR1 LGHDT and CDR2 YNNKEL (reference sequence). This CDR3 is built from 20 residues. The CDR3 sequence: CASSQDFLAGSKSGANVLTF. The CDR3 DNA reads as TGTGCCAGCAGCCAAGATTTTCTAGCGGGCTCCAAGTCTGGGGCCAACGTCCTGACTTTC.

The V gene is TRBV7-2, the J gene TRBJ1-2; D gene uncertain. Germline CDR1 is SGHTA and CDR2 is FQGNSA. The CDR3 length is 13 residues. Trimming removed 5 bases at V and 6 bases at J, with 13 bases between. CDR3 region: CASSPAAGNGYTF. In DNA, the CDR3 is TGTGCCAGCAGCCCGGCGGCGGGGAATGGCTACACCTTC.